A single sample is the source of the 4 T cell receptor beta chains below, sequenced in a study of blood T cells in healthy people across ages. Using a J-beta primer mix together with a sample-barcoded 5' primer, a second PCR was run for roughly 6 to 11 cycles. TCRdb ran MiXCR on the 5' RACE reads and lists one entry per CDR3 protein. Among fewer than 700,000 distinct CDR3 sequences listed, 40% to 45% were seen once. The sample was blood. These receptors all stem from an elderly man in good health.

In regard to this clonotype: One base away lies a much larger clone, so this may be a sequencing read error. The genes are TRBV30 and TRBJ2-5, with TRBD1 as a possible D gene (8 bases). V lost 5 bases to trimming and J lost 4 bases, with 23 bases between them. The length of the CDR3 is 16 residues. CDR1 is GTSNPN and CDR2 is SVGIG in the germline V gene (reference sequence). DNA for the CDR3: TGTGCCTGGTCGAGGGGGGGCAGGGGGCGCGTAGAGACCCAGTACTTC. This gives the protein CAWSRGGRGRVETQYF.

This clonotype was counted between two and nine times. This chain joins TRBV7-6 and TRBJ1-2; possible D gene TRBD1, 5 bases. Trimming pared 1 base from V and 7 bases from J, leaving 16 bases between. Looked up from germline, CDR1 is SGHVS and CDR2 is FNYEAQ. The CDR3 is 15 residues long. CDR3 in DNA: TGTGCCAGCAGCTTAGGGGATCAGGGACGGGGTGGCTACACCTTC. This gives the protein CASSLGDQGRGGYTF.

This CDR3 reads CASSPLLGNEAFF. The CDR3 region has the DNA TGCGCCAGCAGCCCCTTATTGGGTAATGAAGCTTTCTTT. The gene calls are TRBV4-3 and TRBJ1-1; D unclear. The length of the CDR3 is 13 residues. The germline gives CDR1 LGHNA, CDR2 YSLEER. Trimming cost V 4 bases and J 7 bases, with 13 bases left between them.

V gene TRBV7-2 combines with J gene TRBJ2-1; weak D call: TRBD1 (5 bases). Trimming cost V 5 bases and J 6 bases, with 14 bases left between them. The CDR3 is made up of 14 amino acids. Germline CDR1 and CDR2: SGHTA and FQGNSA. The CDR3 sequence is CASSQSRGTNEQFF. The CDR3 coding sequence is TGTGCCAGCAGCCAGAGTAGGGGAACCAATGAGCAGTTCTTC.